Each of the 20 T cell receptor beta chains below was sequenced from the same sample in a study of PD-1 blockade in classical Hodgkin lymphoma. Produced via immunoSEQ multiplex PCR; TCRdb's table is partial and in-frame only. The table shows tens of thousands of clones, with about two thirds occurring only once. Relapses following autologous stem cell transplantation were seen in all patients, with brentuximab vedotin exposure varying. The source was peripheral blood mononuclear cells (PBMCs), collected before the second cycle of nivolumab. These receptors were collected from a human donor with classical Hodgkin lymphoma.

Notes on this clone: The germline gene is not matched at one end of the junction; a read error may be the cause. This chain links TRBV27 with TRBJ2-5, with TRBD1 matching over 9 bases. This CDR3 contains 12 residues. Germline CDR1 reads MNHEY; CDR2 reads SMNVEV (reference sequence). This chain's CDR3 is CASSLPRDRANF. Here the CDR3 DNA reads TGTGCCAGCAGTTTACCCCGGGACAGGGCAAACTTC.

The CDR3 reads CASSLAATWETLGYTF. The CDR3 DNA follows: TGTGCCAGCAGCTTGGCGGCGACATGGGAAACTCTAGGCTACACCTTC. This rearrangement joins TRBV7-2 to TRBJ1-2; D gene ambiguous. This CDR3 is built from 16 residues. The V end lost 3 bases, the J end lost 8 bases, and 22 bases lay between the germline ends. The germline V gene has CDR1 SGHTA and CDR2 FQGNSA.

This chain connects TRBV4-3 to TRBJ2-3; 11 nucleotides align to TRBD2. Germline V gene data show CDR1 as LGHNA and CDR2 as YSLEER. This CDR3 is 16 amino acids long. V trimming: 0 bases; J trimming: 6 bases; junction bases outside the gene matches: 5. The CDR3 reads CASSQDELAGGDTQYF. CDR3 DNA sequence: TGCGCCAGCAGCCAAGATGAGTTAGCGGGAGGGGATACGCAGTATTTT.

J is TRBJ1-2 and V is TRBV5-1; D ambiguous. Germline values: CDR1 SGHRS, CDR2 YFSETQ. The V gene lost 0 bases and the J gene lost 4 bases, with 7 bases spanning the gap. The length of the CDR3 is 13 residues. The CDR3 is CASSLATTYGYTF. In DNA form, the CDR3 reads TGCGCCAGCAGCTTGGCCACCACCTATGGCTACACCTTC.

The rearrangement joins TRBV11-2 to TRBJ1-1, with 8 bases fitting TRBD1. With 6 bases clipped from V and 4 bases from J, the junction kept 10 bases outside the gene matches. CDR3 length: 15 amino acids. Per germline, CDR1 SGHAT and CDR2 FQNNGV. The CDR3 protein is CASRKKQGAATEAFF. The CDR3 DNA reads TGTGCCAGCAGAAAAAAGCAGGGGGCAGCCACTGAAGCTTTCTTT.

The chain joins TRBV7-2 to TRBJ1-2, with 10 bases identical to TRBD1. With V trimmed by 1 base and J by 4 bases, 3 bases remained unmatched. The germline V gene encodes CDR1 SGHTA and CDR2 FQGNSA. The CDR3 covers 15 residues. The CDR3 DNA reads as TGTGCCAGCAGCTTAGGGACAGGGGGAATCTATGGCTACACCTTC. Translation gives CASSLGTGGIYGYTF.

In nucleotides, the CDR3 is TGTGCCTGGAGTGTATCGGTTACAGATACGCAGTATTTT. It encodes CAWSVSVTDTQYF. The V gene is TRBV30, the J gene TRBJ2-3; no definite D call. CDR1 GTSNPN and CDR2 SVGIG come from the germline V gene (reference sequence). The ends were cut back, 0 bases at V and 3 bases at J, with 7 bases in the middle. The length of the CDR3 is 13 residues.

This clone was counted only a few times. This rearrangement joins TRBV30 to TRBJ1-1; no reliable D call. The CDR3 extends over 11 amino acids. Germline loops: CDR1 GTSNPN, CDR2 SVGIG (reference sequence). The V end lost 3 bases, the J end lost 7 bases, and 9 bases lay between the germline ends. CDR3 amino acids: CAWSTVIEAFF. CDR3 coding DNA: TGTGCCTGGAGCACCGTTATTGAAGCTTTCTTT.

The rearrangement uses TRBV30 and TRBJ2-2; D might be TRBD2 (6 bases). V was pared by 5 bases and J by 7 bases, with 14 bases between. The CDR3 is 13 amino acids. CDR1 is GTSNPN, CDR2 SVGIG, per germline (reference sequence). The DNA of the CDR3 is TGTGCCTGGGGGAGGCAGGCCCACGGGGAGCTGTTTTTT. It specifies CAWGRQAHGELFF.

The chain carries TRBV6-5 and TRBJ1-3; no definite D call. CDR3 size: 13 residues. V gave up 5 bases and J gave up 0 bases, with 5 bases separating them. Germline-derived CDR1 and CDR2 are MNHEY and SVGAGI. The chain's CDR3 is CASSPVSGNTIYF. CDR3 bases: TGTGCCAGCAGTCCGGTCTCTGGAAACACCATATATTTT.

V and J are TRBV7-9 and TRBJ1-4; the D is unclear. The V and J ends lost 6 bases and 0 bases respectively, with 11 bases between them. The germline CDR1 and CDR2 sequences are SEHNR and FQNEAQ (reference sequence). CDR3 length: 15 amino acids. CDR3 residues: CASSPTRATNEKLFF. DNA of the CDR3: TGTGCCAGCAGTCCCACGCGGGCAACTAATGAAAAACTGTTTTTT.

The rearrangement links TRBV7-2 to TRBJ2-7; D gene uncertain. Germline loops: CDR1 SGHTA, CDR2 FQGNSA. This CDR3 has 13 residues. Trimming stripped 5 bases from V and 6 bases from J, with 14 bases between. The CDR3 is CASSKDRFLEQYF. The CDR3 DNA is TGTGCCAGCAGCAAGGACCGCTTTCTCGAGCAGTACTTC.

V and J are TRBV5-6 and TRBJ1-1; no reliable D call. Germline CDR1 SGHDT, CDR2 YYEEEE. V was pared by 1 base and J by 1 base, with 5 bases between. This CDR3 comprises 13 residues. CDR3 DNA: TGTGCCAGCAGCTTGAGTAGGAACACTGAAGCTTTCTTT. It yields the protein CASSLSRNTEAFF.

The V and J genes are TRBV7-9 and TRBJ2-7; D is possibly TRBD2 (5 bases). This CDR3 has 13 residues. Germline-derived CDR1 and CDR2 are SEHNR and FQNEAQ (reference sequence). Trimming took 5 bases from V and 5 from J, leaving 13 bases between them. The DNA of the CDR3 is TGTGCCAGCAGCCCTCCAGACGGGAACGAGCAGTACTTC. It encodes CASSPPDGNEQYF.

The chain joins TRBV4-1 to TRBJ1-1; 8 nucleotides line up with TRBD1. This CDR3 spans 17 amino acids. Germline trimming cut 4 bases from V and 5 bases from J; bases unmatched to any gene: 15. In germline, CDR1 is MGHRA, CDR2 YSYEKL. The CDR3 DNA sequence: TGCGCCAGCAGCCCAGGGACAGGTTCAGTCCGAGATACTGAAGCTTTCTTT. Its protein is CASSPGTGSVRDTEAFF.

This clone is categorized as medium-sized. The rearrangement joins TRBV10-3 to TRBJ1-2; 9 nucleotides agree with TRBD1. The CDR3 has 15 residues. Germline values: CDR1 ENHRY, CDR2 SYGVKD. V shed 0 bases and J 5 bases; nucleotides not matched to a gene: 4. CDR3 protein: CAISESGTGLYGYTF. CDR3 sequence (DNA): TGTGCCATCAGTGAGTCCGGGACAGGGCTGTATGGCTACACCTTC.

V is TRBV7-6 and J is TRBJ2-2, with D unclear. Germline V gene data show CDR1 as SGHVS and CDR2 as FNYEAQ. The CDR3 has 16 residues. The V and J ends lost 0 bases and 5 bases respectively, with 13 bases between them. The CDR3 here is CASSLAPGRWTGELFF. CDR3 nucleotide sequence: TGTGCCAGCAGCTTAGCGCCAGGCCGATGGACCGGGGAGCTGTTTTTT.

This chain links TRBV28 with TRBJ2-6; D is unresolved. Trimming shortened V by 3 bases and J by 0 bases, and 6 bases separated the two germline ends. Germline CDR1 is MDHEN and CDR2 is SYDVKM. This CDR3 has 15 residues. As DNA, the CDR3 is TGTGCCAGCAGTTTCGCGAGCTCTGGGGCCAACGTCCTGACTTTC. Amino acids: CASSFASSGANVLTF.

Remarks on this clone: Within the sample, other DNA sequences also encode this same CDR3. The V call is TRBV18, the J call TRBJ1-6, with D possibly TRBD1 on 6 matching bases. The CDR3 covers 14 residues. V gave up 3 bases and J gave up 7 bases, with 10 bases separating them. Germline V gene sequence: CDR1 KGHSH, CDR2 LQKENI. CDR3 region: CASSPGTGNSPLHF. The CDR3 DNA follows: TGTGCCAGCTCACCTGGAACAGGGAATTCACCCCTCCACTTT.

The chain links TRBV30 to TRBJ2-1; 12 nucleotides align to TRBD2. Looked up from germline, CDR1 is GTSNPN and CDR2 is SVGIG (reference sequence). Germline trimming cut 3 bases from V and 8 bases from J; bases unmatched to any gene: 11. This CDR3 is built from 16 residues. The CDR3 region is CAWRDLLAGGPHEQFF. DNA for the CDR3: TGTGCCTGGAGGGACCTTCTAGCGGGAGGGCCCCATGAGCAGTTCTTC.